Each of the 7 T cell receptor beta chains below was sequenced from the same sample in a study of blood T cells in healthy people across ages. A second PCR of 7 to 11 cycles used a sample-barcoded 5' primer and a J-beta primer mix. TCRdb used MiXCR to reprocess the 5' RACE reads, holding one entry per CDR3 protein. This repertoire shows about 900,000 distinct CDR3 sequences, around 49% found once; its top ten account for roughly 12%. Sequencing was done on a sample of blood. The receptors originated from a man between 25 and 39 years old in good health.

J is TRBJ1-6 and V is TRBV27, with 9 bases identical to TRBD1. The CDR3 has 14 residues. Germline trimming cut 6 bases from V and 9 bases from J; bases unmatched to any gene: 6. Per the germline V gene, CDR1 is MNHEY and CDR2 is SMNVEV (reference sequence). CDR3 in DNA: TGTGCCAGCAGGGTACAGGGGGCTGCTTCACCCCTCCACTTT. This translates into CASRVQGAASPLHF.

The rearrangement uses TRBV10-3 and TRBJ2-1, with a tentative D call TRBD2 (5 bases). Germline V gene sequence: CDR1 ENHRY, CDR2 SYGVKD. Deletions cut 3 bases from V and 8 bases from J, with 20 bases between. The CDR3 spans 16 residues. The CDR3 DNA follows: TGTGCCATCAGTGACGTTACTAGAGGCACACGAGATGAGCAGTTCTTC. This gives the protein CAISDVTRGTRDEQFF.

Only a few counts were recorded for this clonotype. J is TRBJ2-1 and V is TRBV18, with a tentative D call TRBD2 (7 bases). Germline loops: CDR1 KGHSH, CDR2 LQKENI. Trimming cost V 6 bases and J 4 bases, with 22 bases left between them. The CDR3 spans 17 residues. The CDR3 DNA follows: TGTGCCAGCTCCCGAAGGGGCGGGGGCCTATCTTACAATGAGCAGTTCTTC. Amino acid sequence: CASSRRGGGLSYNEQFF. Complete variable domain (other parts from reference TRBV18 and TRBJ2-1): NAGVMQNPRHLVRRRGQEARLRCSPMKGHSHVYWYRQLPEEGLKFMVYLQKENIIDESGMPKERFSAEFPKEGPSILRIQQVVRGDSAAYFCASSRRGGGLSYNEQFFGPGTRLTVL.

The chain employs TRBV4-1 and TRBJ2-5; 10 bases align to TRBD2. The ends lost 1 base at V and 1 base at J; junction bases unmatched: 6. Germline V gene sequence: CDR1 MGHRA, CDR2 YSYEKL. The CDR3 consists of 17 residues. CDR3 nucleotides: TGCGCCAGCAGCCAAGCCCGAGCGGGGGGGTCCCAAGAGACCCAGTACTTC. The encoded protein is CASSQARAGGSQETQYF.

This sequence joins TRBV7-9 and TRBJ2-5, with 7 bases that match TRBD1. Germline V gene lookup returns CDR1 SEHNR and CDR2 FQNEAQ (reference sequence). V shed 5 bases, J shed 0 bases, and the junction held 6 bases outside the gene matches. The CDR3 has 15 amino acids. The CDR3 DNA reads TGTGCCAGCAGCCGACTTGACAGGGACCAAGAGACCCAGTACTTC. Protein sequence: CASSRLDRDQETQYF.

This rearrangement joins TRBV4-2 to TRBJ1-1; maybe TRBD1 (5 bases). The CDR3 runs to 13 residues. Germline V gives CDR1 LGHNA, CDR2 YNFKEQ. The V end was cut by 4 bases, the J end by 4 bases, with 10 bases between. Here the CDR3 reads CASSPGSTTEAFF. The DNA for the CDR3 is TGTGCCAGCAGCCCAGGGTCTACCACTGAAGCTTTCTTT.

The gene calls are TRBV6-1 and TRBJ2-2; D remains ambiguous. The CDR3 is 13 residues long. Trimming pared 7 bases from V and 1 base from J, leaving 7 bases between. Germline loops: CDR1 MNHNS, CDR2 SASEGT. The CDR3 sequence is CASIKENTGELFF. The CDR3 region has the DNA TGTGCCAGCATAAAGGAGAACACCGGGGAGCTGTTTTTT.